Shown below are 5 T cell receptor beta chains from a single sample sequenced in a study of cytomegalovirus exposure and HLA in healthy donors. Primers included in the PCR were 60 Vbeta and 13 Jbeta primers. TCRdb's copy holds only in-frame clones and misses some; the assay was immunoSEQ multiplex PCR. Of roughly 240,000 clones in the sample, around four fifths were seen once. The material sequenced was PBMCs. These receptor sequences come from a boy aged 10-17 years in good health and CMV-seronegative.

This chain links TRBV13 with TRBJ2-3; tentatively, D is TRBD1 (6 bases). V dropped 5 bases and J dropped 5 bases, with 14 bases sitting between them. CDR3 size: 14 residues. CDR1 PRHDT and CDR2 FYEKMQ come from the germline V gene (reference sequence). The CDR3 sequence: CASSGAGEGDTQYF. In nucleotides, the CDR3 is TGTGCCAGCAGCGGGGCAGGGGAAGGAGATACGCAGTATTTT.

V is TRBV7-2 and J is TRBJ2-7; no reliable D call. V was shortened by 4 bases and J by 4 bases, with 5 bases between the two germline ends. CDR3 size: 11 residues. Germline V gene sequence: CDR1 SGHTA, CDR2 FQGNSA. The CDR3 sequence is CASSSTYEQYF. The CDR3 DNA reads TGTGCCAGCAGCTCCACTTACGAGCAGTACTTC.

The chain combines TRBV27 with TRBJ2-1; 14 bases are a match to TRBD2. The CDR3 sequence is 14 residues long. The V segment lost 6 bases and the J segment 9 bases; nucleotides outside the gene matches: 4. CDR1 and CDR2 from the germline V gene are MNHEY and SMNVEV (reference sequence). The CDR3 nucleotides are TGTGCCAGCAGCCCGGGACTAGCGGGAGTTGAGCAGTTCTTC. Translation: CASSPGLAGVEQFF.

This sequence joins TRBV7-8 and TRBJ1-2; 7 bases fit TRBD1. The germline V gene has CDR1 SGHVS and CDR2 FQNEAQ. The CDR3 spans 14 residues. J was trimmed by 1 base and V by 5 bases; bases with no gene match: 4. The CDR3 region has the DNA TGTGCCAGCAGCGTGGACAGGCTTAACTATGGCTACACCTTC. It translates to CASSVDRLNYGYTF. Full variable domain (rest looked up from reference TRBV7-8 and TRBJ1-2): GAGVSQSPRYKVAKRGQDVALRCDPISGHVSLFWYQQALGQGPEFLTYFQNEAQLDKSGLPSDRFFAERPEGSVSTLKIQRTQQEDSAVYLCASSVDRLNYGYTFGSGTRLTVV.

The V call is TRBV9, the J call TRBJ1-2; a weak D match, TRBD1 (5 bases). CDR1 SGDLS and CDR2 YYNGEE come from the germline V gene. Trimming removed 0 bases from V and 1 base from J, with 13 bases in between. CDR3 length: 16 amino acids. DNA of the CDR3: TGTGCCAGCAGCGTAGATGTAGGGGCTAATAACTATGGCTACACCTTC. It specifies CASSVDVGANNYGYTF. Together with reference TRBV9 and TRBJ1-2, the CDR3 gives the full variable domain: DSGVTQTPKHLITATGQRVTLRCSPRSGDLSVYWYQQSLDQGLQFLIQYYNGEERAKGNILERFSAQQFPDLHSELNLSSLELGDSALYFCASSVDVGANNYGYTFGSGTRLTVV.